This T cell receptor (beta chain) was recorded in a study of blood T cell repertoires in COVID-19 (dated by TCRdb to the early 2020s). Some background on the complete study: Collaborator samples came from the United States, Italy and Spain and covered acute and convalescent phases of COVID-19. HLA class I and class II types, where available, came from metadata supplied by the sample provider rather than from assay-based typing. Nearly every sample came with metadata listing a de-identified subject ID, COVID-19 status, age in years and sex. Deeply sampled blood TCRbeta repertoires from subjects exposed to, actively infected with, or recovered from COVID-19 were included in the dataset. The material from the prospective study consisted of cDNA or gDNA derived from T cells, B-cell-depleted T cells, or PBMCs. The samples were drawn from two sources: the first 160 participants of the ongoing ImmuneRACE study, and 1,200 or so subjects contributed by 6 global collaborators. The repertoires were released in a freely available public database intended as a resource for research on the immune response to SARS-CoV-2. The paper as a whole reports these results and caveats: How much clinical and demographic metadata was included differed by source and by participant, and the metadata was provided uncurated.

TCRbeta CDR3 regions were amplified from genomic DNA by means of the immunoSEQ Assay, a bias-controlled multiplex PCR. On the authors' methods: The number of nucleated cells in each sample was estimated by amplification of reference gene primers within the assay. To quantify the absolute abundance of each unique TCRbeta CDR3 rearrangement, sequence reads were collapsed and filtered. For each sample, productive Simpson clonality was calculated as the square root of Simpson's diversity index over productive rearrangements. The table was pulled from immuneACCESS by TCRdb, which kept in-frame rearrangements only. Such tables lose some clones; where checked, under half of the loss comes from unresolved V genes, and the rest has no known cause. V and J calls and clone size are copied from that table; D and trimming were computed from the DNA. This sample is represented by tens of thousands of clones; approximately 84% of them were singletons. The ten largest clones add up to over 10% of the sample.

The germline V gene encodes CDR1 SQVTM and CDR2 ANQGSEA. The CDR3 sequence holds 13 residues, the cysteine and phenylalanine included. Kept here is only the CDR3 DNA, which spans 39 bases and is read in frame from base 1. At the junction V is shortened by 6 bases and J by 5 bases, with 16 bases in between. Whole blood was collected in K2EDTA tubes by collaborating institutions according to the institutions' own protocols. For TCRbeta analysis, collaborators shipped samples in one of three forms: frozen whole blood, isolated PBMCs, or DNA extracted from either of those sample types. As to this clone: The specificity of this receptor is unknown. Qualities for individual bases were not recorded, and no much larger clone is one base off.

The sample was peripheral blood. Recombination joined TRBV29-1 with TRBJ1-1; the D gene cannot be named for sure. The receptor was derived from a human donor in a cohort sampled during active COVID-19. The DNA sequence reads TGCAGCGTCTCGCCGGCTGGGCGAACTGAAGCTTTCTTT. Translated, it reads CSVSPAGRTEAFF. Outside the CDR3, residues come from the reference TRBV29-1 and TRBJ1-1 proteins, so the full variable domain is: SAVISQKPSRDICQRGTSLTIQCQVDSQVTMMFWYRQQPGQSLTLIATANQGSEATYESGFVIDKFPISRPNLTFSTLTVSNMSPEDSSIYLCSVSPAGRTEAFFGQGTRLTVV.